This T cell receptor (beta chain) came from a study of radiation and T cells in renal cell carcinoma. Overall study: Nephrectomy followed 15 Gy stereotactic body radiation by 4 weeks.

This CDR3 contains 13 residues. Germline V CDR1 and CDR2: MDHEN, SYDVKM. V lost 6 bases and J lost 4; bases outside the gene matches: 4. TCRdb's copy holds only in-frame clones and misses some; the assay was immunoSEQ multiplex PCR. Here the sample spans 100,000 to 150,000 clones, more than 75% being singletons. Time point reported: blood 2 weeks post-SBRT. Treatment here: 15 Gy SBRT to primary tumor, nephrectomy 4 weeks later. Radiation-treated patients gave blood at baseline, week 2 and week 4. The V and J genes are TRBV28 and TRBJ1-2; 8 positions agree with TRBD1. The sequenced sample was blood, obtained from a patient whose treatment included radiotherapy and nephrectomy. This sequence originates from a woman aged 70-85 years with renal cell carcinoma. CDR3 nucleotide sequence: TGTGCCAGCAGCCTGGGACAGGTCTATGGCTACACCTTC. Protein product: CASSLGQVYGYTF.